This T cell receptor (beta chain) was sequenced during a study of blood T cell repertoires in COVID-19. At the level of the study: Acute-phase and convalescent COVID-19 samples originated in the United States, Italy and Spain.

CDR1 is MGHDK, CDR2 SYGVNS, per germline. V was pared by 3 bases and J by 0 bases, with 2 bases of the junction left unmatched. There are 15 residues in the CDR3. Method: immunoSEQ multiplex PCR; TCRdb's copy keeps in-frame clones and lacks some. This sample carries a few hundred thousand clones, around nine tenths of them seen once, and the ten largest clones take less than 15%. The sequence was collected from a woman aged 65 to 85 with COVID-19, enrolled during active disease. The sample taken for sequencing was peripheral blood. This chain joins TRBV25-1 and TRBJ2-4, with 7 bases matching TRBD1. The CDR3 DNA reads TGTGCCAGCAGTGAGGGACAGCTAGCCAAAAACATTCAGTACTTC. Protein sequence: CASSEGQLAKNIQYF. Full variable domain (rest looked up from reference TRBV25-1 and TRBJ2-4): EADIYQTPRYLVIGTGKKITLECSQTMGHDKMYWYQQDPGMELHLIHYSYGVNSTEKGDLSSESTVSRIRTEHFPLTLESARPSHTSQYLCASSEGQLAKNIQYFGAGTRLSVL.